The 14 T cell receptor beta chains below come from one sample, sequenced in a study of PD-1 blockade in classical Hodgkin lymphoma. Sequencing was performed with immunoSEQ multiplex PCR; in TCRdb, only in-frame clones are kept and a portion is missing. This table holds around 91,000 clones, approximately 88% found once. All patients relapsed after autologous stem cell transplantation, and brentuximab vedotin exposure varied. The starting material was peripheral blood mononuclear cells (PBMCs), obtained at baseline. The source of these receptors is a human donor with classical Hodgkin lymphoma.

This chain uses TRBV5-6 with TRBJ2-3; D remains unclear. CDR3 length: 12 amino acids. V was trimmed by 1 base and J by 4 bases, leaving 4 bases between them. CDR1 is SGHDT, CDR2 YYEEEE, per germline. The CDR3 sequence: CASSLNPDTQYF. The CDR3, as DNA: TGTGCCAGCAGCTTGAATCCAGATACGCAGTATTTT.

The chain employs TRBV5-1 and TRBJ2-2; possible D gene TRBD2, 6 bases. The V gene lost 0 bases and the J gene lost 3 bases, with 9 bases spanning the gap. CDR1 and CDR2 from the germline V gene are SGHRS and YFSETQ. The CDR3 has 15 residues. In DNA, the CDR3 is TGCGCCAGCAGCTTGGTCTGGGGGGACACCGGGGAGCTGTTTTTT. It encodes CASSLVWGDTGELFF.

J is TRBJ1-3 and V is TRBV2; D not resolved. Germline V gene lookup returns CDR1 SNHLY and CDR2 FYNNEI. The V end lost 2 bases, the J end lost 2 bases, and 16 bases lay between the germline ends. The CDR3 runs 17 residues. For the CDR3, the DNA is TGTGCCAGCAGTGAAACCGAACTGCCGGCTACTGGAAACACCATATATTTT. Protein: CASSETELPATGNTIYF.

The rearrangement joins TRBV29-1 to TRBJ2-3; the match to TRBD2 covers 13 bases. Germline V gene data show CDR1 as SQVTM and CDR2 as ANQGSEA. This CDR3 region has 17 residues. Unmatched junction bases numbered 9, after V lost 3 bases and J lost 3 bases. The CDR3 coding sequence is TGCAGCGTTGAGAGGTGGACTAGCGGGAGAATGACAGATACGCAGTATTTT. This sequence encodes CSVERWTSGRMTDTQYF.

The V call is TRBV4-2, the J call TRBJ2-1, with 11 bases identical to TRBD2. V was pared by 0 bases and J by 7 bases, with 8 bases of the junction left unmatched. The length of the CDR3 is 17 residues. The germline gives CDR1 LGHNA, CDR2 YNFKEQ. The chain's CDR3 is CASSQDRVTSGRNEQFF. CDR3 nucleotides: TGTGCCAGCAGCCAAGACAGGGTAACTAGCGGGAGAAATGAGCAGTTCTTC.

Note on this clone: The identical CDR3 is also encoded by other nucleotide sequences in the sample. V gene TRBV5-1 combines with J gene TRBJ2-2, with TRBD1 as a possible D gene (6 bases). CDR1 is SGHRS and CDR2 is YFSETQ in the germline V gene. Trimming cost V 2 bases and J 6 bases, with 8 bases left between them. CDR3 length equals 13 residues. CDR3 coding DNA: TGCGCCAGCAGCTTCGGACAGCCCGGGGAGCTGTTTTTT. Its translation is CASSFGQPGELFF.

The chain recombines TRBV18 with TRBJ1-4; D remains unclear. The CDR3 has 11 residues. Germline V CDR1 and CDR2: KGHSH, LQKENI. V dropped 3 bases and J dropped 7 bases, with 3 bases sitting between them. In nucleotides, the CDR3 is TGTGCCAGCTCACCGGGTGAAAAACTGTTTTTT. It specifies CASSPGEKLFF.

CDR3 nucleotides: TGTGCCAGCAGCTTAGAAGGGGGAGAGCAGTACTTC. Amino acid sequence: CASSLEGGEQYF. The rearrangement joins TRBV7-9 to TRBJ2-7; TRBD1 is a possible D gene (6 bases). V lost 1 base and J 7 bases, leaving 8 bases between the germline ends. The CDR3 consists of 12 residues. CDR1 is SEHNR and CDR2 is FQNEAQ in the germline V gene (reference sequence).

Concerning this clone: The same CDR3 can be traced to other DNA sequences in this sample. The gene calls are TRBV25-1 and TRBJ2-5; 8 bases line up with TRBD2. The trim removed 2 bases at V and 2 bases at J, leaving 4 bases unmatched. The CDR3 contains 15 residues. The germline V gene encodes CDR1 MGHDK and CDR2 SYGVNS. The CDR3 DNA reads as TGTGCCAGCAGTGAACCCACTAGCGGACAAGAGACCCAGTACTTC. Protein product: CASSEPTSGQETQYF.

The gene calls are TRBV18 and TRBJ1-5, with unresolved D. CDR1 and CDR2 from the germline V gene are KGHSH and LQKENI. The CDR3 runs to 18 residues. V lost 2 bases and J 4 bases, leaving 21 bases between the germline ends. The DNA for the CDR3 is TGTGCCAGCTCACCAACGTTAGTGACCAATTCTGAGAATCAGCCCCAGCATTTT. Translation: CASSPTLVTNSENQPQHF.

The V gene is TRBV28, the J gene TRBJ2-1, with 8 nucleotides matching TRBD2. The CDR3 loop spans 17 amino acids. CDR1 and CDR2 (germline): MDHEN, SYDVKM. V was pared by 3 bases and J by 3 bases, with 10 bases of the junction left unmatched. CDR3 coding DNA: TGTGCCAGCAGTTTTAAGATTCCGGGAGGGAACTACAATGAGCAGTTCTTC. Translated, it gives CASSFKIPGGNYNEQFF.

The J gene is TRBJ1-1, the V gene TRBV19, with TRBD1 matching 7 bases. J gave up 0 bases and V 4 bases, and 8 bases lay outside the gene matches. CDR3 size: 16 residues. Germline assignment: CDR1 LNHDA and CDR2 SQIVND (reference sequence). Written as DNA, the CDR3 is TGTGCCAGTAGTACCCTCCCTACAGGGGTGAACACTGAAGCTTTCTTT. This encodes CASSTLPTGVNTEAFF.

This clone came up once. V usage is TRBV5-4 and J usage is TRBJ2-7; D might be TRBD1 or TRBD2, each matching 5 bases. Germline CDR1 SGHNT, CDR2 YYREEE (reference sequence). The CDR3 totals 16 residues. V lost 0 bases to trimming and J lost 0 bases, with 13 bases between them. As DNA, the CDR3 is TGTGCCAGCAGCTTGGAGGGGAGCGGAAGCTCCTACGAGCAGTACTTC. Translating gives CASSLEGSGSSYEQYF. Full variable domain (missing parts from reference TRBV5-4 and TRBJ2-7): ETGVTQSPTHLIKTRGQQVTLRCSSQSGHNTVSWYQQALGQGPQFIFQYYREEENGRGNFPPRFSGLQFPNYSSELNVNALELDDSALYLCASSLEGSGSSYEQYFGPGTRLTVT.

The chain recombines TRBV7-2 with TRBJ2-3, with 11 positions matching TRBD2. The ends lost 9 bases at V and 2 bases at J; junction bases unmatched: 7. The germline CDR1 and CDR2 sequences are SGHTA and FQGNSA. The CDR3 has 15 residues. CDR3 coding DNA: TGTGCCAGTACCAGACTAGCGGGAAACACAGATACGCAGTATTTT. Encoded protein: CASTRLAGNTDTQYF.